The TCR beta chain under discussion was sequenced for a study of cytomegalovirus exposure and HLA in healthy donors (dated by TCRdb to 2016 to 2017). Notes on the research overall: An earlier analysis of 587 of the donors reported about 280 Gb of sequence data and 95 million to 130 million unique TCR beta sequences obtained from about 170 million T cells. Genome-wide SNP genotypes for about 60% of the roughly 700 donors were used in a later genetic analysis, which treated that subset as a discovery cohort. Four or five DR-DQ haplotypes were handled as single units for association and clustering because linkage in the cohort was strong. An early release that covered fewer than 800 HLA-typed donors contained about 290 gigabases of sequencing data and around 80 million unique TCR sequences. Across 398 genotyped donors of the cohort, an average of about 220,000 unique TCR beta nucleotide sequences per donor were sequenced, and roughly a sixth of those sequences were non-productive. The study aimed to test whether cataloging public T cell receptors could reveal signatures of past pathogen exposure. Along with the roughly 670-subject first cohort, a separate validation cohort of 120 different subjects was used. To study patterns of TCR occurrence, a later analysis re-analyzed previously published TCR beta repertoires from 666 donors and added high-resolution HLA genotyping. Class I and class II HLA loci were covered by the typing at four-digit resolution. The later analysis used no new phenotypic data to find candidate immune exposures, relying instead on TCR beta sequences and their occurrence across donors. Donor age, sex, ethnicity and CMV serostatus were compiled alongside the repertoire data. The study combined high-throughput TCR immunosequencing, statistical association of individual TCRs with disease status, and machine learning to predict cytomegalovirus infection status. Among the roughly 390 genotyped donors, about 85% belonged to the genetic ancestry cluster associated with self-reported Caucasian donors. The T cell repertoires of several hundred subjects were profiled by immunosequencing and related to cytomegalovirus serostatus. An earlier analysis of 587 of the donors applied high-throughput TCR beta sequencing to assess whether each TCR beta V gene segment acted as functional or pseudogenic. Every repertoire in the discovery cohort had been generated on one and the same sequencing platform. The number of donors typed differed by locus, with roughly 629-640 for A, B, C, DRB1 and DQB1, more than 500 for DQA1, over 600 for DPA1, and about 450 for DPB1. Summary of the overall study and its limitations: Because some donors lacked HLA typing at each locus, the association tests relied only on the typed subset. In vitro tests confirmed that a few of the cytomegalovirus-associated TCR beta chains recognize cytomegalovirus antigens. A group of highly shared sequence variants was considered likely to be a technical artifact of the sequencing pipeline. Strong co-occurrence of HLA alleles, especially DR and DQ, made assigning TCR associations to individual alleles difficult. Because counts were too low, 15 to 20 rarely observed V segments, including chromosome 9 orphons, were excluded from the earlier analysis of 587 of the donors. In a later analysis, HLA-associated TCR beta chains showed more clonal expansion and lower generation probabilities than non-associated chains that were equally common. While some public TCRs were present in many individuals, most TCR sequences turned up only very rarely across donors. In a later genetic analysis, fewer N-insertions in productive TCRs were reported among donors in an Asian-associated ancestry cluster than the roughly 700-donor mean. In a later genetic analysis, a missense DCLRE1C variant was associated with V-gene and J-gene trimming of TCR beta chains, and the association was replicated in an independent cohort. The study listed over 150 TCR beta chains as associated with cytomegalovirus. Specific HLA alleles were associated with 15,000 to 20,000 TCR beta sequences at a false discovery rate of 0.05 in a later analysis. According to a later analysis, TCR association rates differed among HLA loci, with DRB1 alleles showing the most associated TCRs and HLA-C alleles showing the fewest. Linkage disequilibrium might explain the correlated functional status among segregating V segments, but an unknown experimental factor could not be ruled out. A later analysis found that most CMV-associated TCR beta chains appeared HLA-restricted, with HLA associations seemingly driven largely by CMV exposure. A further reported finding was that TCR beta sequences accurately predicted the HLA-A and HLA-B alleles for most subjects in the first cohort. This cohort had only TCR beta chains sequenced, and the lack of alpha or paired-chain data limited which features could be detected. Sequencing depth was assumed to be roughly uniform across donors in the presence/absence analyses, though that assumption may not hold. Broadly in line with IMGT annotations, most TCR beta V segments showed up in productive rearrangements about 87% or about 30% of the time in an earlier analysis of approximately 600 of the donors. The only immune exposure information available for the cohort was CMV serostatus. The authors suggested that the approach could potentially be extended to other disease states and immunological phenotypes. According to a later analysis, parvovirus B19, influenza, CMV and Epstein-Barr virus appeared linked to several top co-occurrence clusters. The classifier was reported to diagnose cytomegalovirus status with high specificity and sensitivity in both the original cohort and the validation cohort.

About this clone itself: Its binding antigen is unknown.

Library creation used the immunoSEQ multiplex PCR assay. The multiplex PCR relied on a mix of 60 forward primers for TCR Vbeta segments and 13 reverse primers for TCR Jbeta segments. The CDR3 region of rearranged TCR beta genes was amplified from genomic DNA by a multiplex PCR assay. Amplified TCR beta libraries were sequenced as 87-base-pair reads on the Illumina HiSeq System. As for how the authors treated the data: In a later analysis, around 80 million unique TCR beta chains were counted across the roughly 610 repertoires, and around 10 million of these chains were shared by at least two donors. Raw reads were error-corrected and collapsed into unique sequences with a nearest-neighbor algorithm that merged closely related sequences to remove PCR and sequencing errors. Alignment of CDR3 sequences to IMGT reference sequences was used to assign V, D and J gene segments. For a sequence to be retained, at least a six-nucleotide match to both a V gene segment and a J gene segment was required. A rearrangement was called productive if the CDR3 had no stop codons and remained in frame with V and J, and every other rearrangement was called non-productive. Following IMGT convention, CDR3 was defined as the stretch from the second conserved V-encoded cysteine to the conserved J-encoded phenylalanine. Sequences without an unambiguous match to a single V gene segment were excluded from the earlier analysis of a few hundred of the donors. An earlier analysis of approximately 590 of the donors classified V segments as functional when productive rearrangements were above 56.7% and as segregating when the standard deviation between donors was above 5%. A statistical classification framework was developed to diagnose cytomegalovirus status using the catalog of TCR beta chain sequences. A later analysis assigned V and J genes by comparing TCR nucleotide sequences with IMGT/GENE-DB human TR gene sequences. A later analysis assigned CDR3 sequences and most-parsimonious VDJ recombination scenarios with the TCRdist pipeline. In a later analysis, every TCR beta chain was defined by the combination of its CDR3 amino acid sequence and its V-gene family, and reads without a unique V-gene family were dropped. A later analysis removed 592 highly shared, low-generation-probability nucleotide sequences to deal with suspected cross-contamination and a sequencing artifact. A later analysis calculated a clonal expansion index for each public chain from normalized within-repertoire ranks of inferred template counts. In a later analysis, generation probabilities were computed with a VDJ recombination model fitted to out-of-frame rearrangements, and the resulting probabilities were checked against IGoR. In a later analysis, hypergeometric tests were used to score TCR-TCR, TCR-HLA and TCR-CMV co-occurrence, with a repertoire-size bias correction applied to TCR pairs. To estimate false discovery rates, a later analysis permuted the HLA or CMV assignments 20 times. In a later analysis, co-occurring TCRs were grouped using DBSCAN, with TCRdist sequence similarity added in when clustering inside HLA-allele-positive subsets. Repertoires with fewer than 30,000 or more than 120,000 public chains were left out of co-occurrence clustering, as were about 5 repertoires with anomalous nucleotide sharing. TCRdb carries this immuneACCESS record with in-frame sequences only. Its versions omit some clonotypes, under half of them owing to an unresolved V gene in the studies checked, with the rest unexplained. The V and J calls and clone size were taken over from that table, and D and trimming were inferred from the DNA. This sample's table lists some 39,000 clones. The ten most abundant clones make up more than 3% of the sample.

The cohort was made up of roughly 670 healthy bone marrow donors. All cohort members were sampled while nominally healthy, although unrecorded immune exposures were likely present. The donor was CMV seronegative and was included in the group of hundreds of seronegative cohort members. A peripheral blood sample was provided by each donor, and peripheral blood mononuclear cells were used for TCR beta sequencing. The Qiagen DNeasy Blood Extraction Kit was used to extract genomic DNA from the blood cell samples. The origin of this receptor is a male donor in good health and CMV-seronegative. Source material: PBMCs.

The CDR3 corresponds to CASSTGTGKWEQYF. At the DNA level, the sequence is TGTGCCAGCAGCACCGGGACAGGGAAATGGGAGCAGTACTTC. The chain employs TRBV9 and TRBJ2-7; 9 central bases correspond to TRBD1. For this chain, trimming is 4 bases at the V end and 7 bases at the J end, and the number of junction bases without a gene match is 9. There are 14 amino acids in the CDR3, from cysteine to phenylalanine inclusive. The CDR3 DNA has 42 bases and is translated from base 1. CDR1 is given as SGDLS and CDR2 as YYNGEE, both from the germline V gene.